This T cell receptor beta chain was found in a study of T-cell memory formation after mild COVID-19 (dated by TCRdb to the early 2020s). For the wider study: TCR sequence clusters from the two donors were largely donor specific. In two donors, T-cell clones that expanded and contracted after mild COVID-19 were followed by sequencing TCRalpha and TCRbeta repertoires longitudinally. Two young, previously healthy adult volunteers made up the cohort, one male and one female. Beyond this particular receptor, the publication reports: Balanced CD4/CD8 phenotypes were observed for clones contracting from day 15 to 85, whereas a bias towards CD4+ was observed for a second wave of clones expanding from day 15 to 37. The study included only a couple of mild cases, and larger cohorts that include severe cases with pre-infection samples were judged to be necessary. Contracting CD4+ clones were found mainly in CM and EM memory subsets, while CD8+ clones were enriched in EMRA. The second-wave clones that peaked on day 37 were not confirmed to be SARS-CoV-2 specific. The detection of some responding clones in pre-infection memory suggests that pre-existing cross-reactive memory T cells joined the SARS-CoV-2 response.

This clonotype was counted at least ten times. Its antigen remains unidentified. One base away there is no much larger clone; base qualities are not given. The instrument given in TCRdb is Illumina NovaSeq 6000. Using 5'RACE with constant-segment primers, TCRalpha and TCRbeta cDNA libraries were constructed, with sample barcodes and unique molecular identifiers added in the process. Trizol reagent was used to extract RNA from every sample. Libraries were amplified in two PCR steps, with a second sample barcode and Illumina TruSeq adapters added in the second step. Sequencing of libraries was performed on an Illumina NovaSeq with 2 x 150 bp paired-end reads. As for the authors' bioinformatics: Reads were demultiplexed and collapsed into UMI-guided consensus sequences with migec v1.2.7. Using mixcr v2.1.11, UMI consensuses were aligned to TRA and TRB V and J templates and then assembled into clonotypes. A clonotype was counted as expanded or contracted only if both edgeR and NoisET called the change significant, with noise models trained on biological replicates. For edgeR calls, a false discovery rate-adjusted p below 0.01 and a log2 fold-change threshold of 1 were applied. As an exploratory analysis of dynamics, max-normalized trajectories of the 1000 most abundant clonotypes were examined by PCA with hierarchical clustering. Separately sequenced CD4+ and CD8+ repertoires were used to assign the CD4 or CD8 phenotype of responding clones. TCRdb's own reprocessing of the public reads used fastp at Q25 and MiXCR and kept productive beta chains. Entries that share a CDR3 protein sequence are merged under the most common genes and DNA. The V and J calls, along with clone size, are taken from TCRdb and not from the paper's own processing. The sample table records roughly 370,000 distinct CDR3 sequences; approximately 15% of these occur just once. About 22% of the sample belongs to the ten largest clones.

CDR1 and CDR2 are drawn from the germline V gene (reference sequence): LNHNV, YYDKDF. Spanning cysteine to phenylalanine, the CDR3 consists of 15 amino acids. Only the CDR3 DNA stays, 45 bases, in frame from base 1. Ends trimmed: V by 5 bases, J by 3 bases; bases unmatched to a gene: 8. Ficoll-Paque density gradient centrifugation was used to isolate PBMCs. This chain is built from TRBV15 and TRBJ2-7, with TRBD2 identical over 9 junction bases. The clonotype comes from a man between 18 and 29 years old who had mild COVID-19 (a few samples of this study predate the infection). The sample titles of this study are shuffled in the database, so cell type and time point are left out; the donor was told from shared clones. The sequenced material came from PBMCs or a T cell subset sorted from them (not recorded which). Read as DNA, the sequence is TGTGCCACCAGCGCCAGACTAGCGGCATTCTACGAGCAGTACTTC. Its protein product is CATSARLAAFYEQYF.